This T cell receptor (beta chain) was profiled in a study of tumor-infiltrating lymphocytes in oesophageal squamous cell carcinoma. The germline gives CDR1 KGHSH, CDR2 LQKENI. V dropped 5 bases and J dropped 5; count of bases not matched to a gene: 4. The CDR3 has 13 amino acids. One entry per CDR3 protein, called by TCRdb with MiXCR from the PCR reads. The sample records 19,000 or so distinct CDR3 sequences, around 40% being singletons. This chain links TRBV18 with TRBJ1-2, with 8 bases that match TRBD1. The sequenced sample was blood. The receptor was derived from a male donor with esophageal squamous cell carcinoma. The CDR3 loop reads CASSVDREYGYTF. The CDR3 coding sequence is TGTGCCAGCTCAGTGGACAGGGAATATGGCTACACCTTC. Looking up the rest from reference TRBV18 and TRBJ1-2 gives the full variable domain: NAGVMQNPRHLVRRRGQEARLRCSPMKGHSHVYWYRQLPEEGLKFMVYLQKENIIDESGMPKERFSAEFPKEGPSILRIQQVVRGDSAAYFCASSVDREYGYTFGSGTRLTVV.